Below, one TCR beta chain is given with its context. The antigen remains unidentified. From blood, roughly 250-550 ng of genomic DNA served as TRB template. The data originate from a study of T and B cells in COVID-19 patients. The wider study: Peripheral blood came from COVID-19 patients with active infection or after recovery. The recovered cohort's median age was around 30 years, versus approximately 73 years in active infection.

TRB rearrangements were amplified by multiplex PCR with BIOMED2 TRB-A/B primers. One entry per CDR3 protein, called by TCRdb with MiXCR from the multiplex PCR reads. This repertoire shows 8,300 or so distinct CDR3 sequences, roughly 25% found once; its top ten account for roughly 17%. V was clipped by 1 base and J by 2 bases, with 6 bases between them. This CDR3 spans 13 amino acids. The germline V gene has CDR1 SGHNT and CDR2 YYREEE (reference sequence). Findings of the study overall: Patients with COVID-19 reportedly showed strongly skewed T cell receptor beta variable and joining gene usage. Exclusive to the recovered cohort were more than 2,000 TCR clusters, roughly 34 of them with low generation probability.

The sequence was obtained from a human donor with active COVID-19. Sequencing used blood. The gene calls are TRBV5-4 and TRBJ1-2; D is unclear. This CDR3 reads CASSLNQNYGYTF. CDR3 in DNA: TGTGCCAGCAGCTTGAACCAGAACTATGGCTACACCTTC.